This TCR beta chain derives from a study of cytomegalovirus exposure and HLA in healthy donors. The study, taken as a whole, reports: Associated with HLA alleles at 0.05 false discovery rate in a later analysis were fewer than 20,000 TCR beta sequences.

A word on this clone: Its matching antigen is unknown.

Primers included in the PCR were 60 Vbeta and 13 Jbeta primers. TCRdb's table, derived via immunoSEQ multiplex PCR, lists solely in-frame clones and lacks some. The profile shows roughly 120,000 clones, 65% to 80% of them singletons. Unrecorded immune exposures were likely, despite nominal health at sampling. In germline, CDR1 is SGHRS, CDR2 YFSETQ. The CDR3 runs 16 residues. With V trimmed by 4 bases and J by 4 bases, 10 bases remained unmatched. This chain uses TRBV5-1 with TRBJ2-7, with 11 bases matching TRBD2. The TCR originated in a woman in her sixties or seventies in good health and CMV-seropositive. The sequenced material came from PBMCs. CDR3 protein: CASSPPGTSGSYEQYF. CDR3 in DNA: TGCGCCAGCAGCCCACCGGGGACTAGCGGATCGTACGAGCAGTACTTC. The whole variable domain, filled in from reference TRBV5-1 and TRBJ2-7, reads KAGVTQTPRYLIKTRGQQVTLSCSPISGHRSVSWYQQTPGQGLQFLFEYFSETQRNKGNFPGRFSGRQFSNSRSEMNVSTLELGDSALYLCASSPPGTSGSYEQYFGPGTRLTVT.